This TCR beta chain is drawn from a study of long-term antiretroviral therapy in people with HIV (dated by TCRdb to 2022 to 2024). A note on the overall study: The earliest samples were collected approximately a decade before the 2015 WHO recommendation for immediate ART, a period when ART was typically delayed until CD4 counts fell. A retrospective serial study tested whether ART initiation and durable HIV suppression were associated with changes in peripheral blood TRB repertoire composition and diversity. A total of 150 to 200 cryopreserved PBMC samples came from 25 to 35 adults with confirmed HIV infection and were collected serially over a mean of around 6 years (range 1-12). About 40% of the roughly 30 participants with HIV were female. No cross-contamination during QIAcube processing was seen in test extractions of a monoclonal T-cell line run alongside around 31 polyclonal samples. Findings and caveats that apply to the study as a whole: CDR3 length ranges in HIV repertoires were narrower than in controls, and network structure suggested an antigen-experienced repertoire with only a slight naive shift after ART. Starting ART was linked to a significant rise in TRB diversity, yet even with long-term ART the diversity remained significantly lower than in transplant donor controls. Samples dated from the mid-2000s to the late 2010s, and the ART regimens used may be less effective than current ones. Unsorted PBMC were profiled instead of sorted CD4+ and CD8+ T cells because pre-ART samples had limited cell numbers. Expanded TRB clones identified before ART initiation dominated the repertoire at all time points, although this dominance fluctuated and declined in many PLHIV after ART. Limited PBMC availability meant only the TCR beta chain was sequenced, without alpha chain pairing. No data were available on ART adherence, viral resistance or therapy changes, limiting inferences about post-ART repertoire changes.

Per the germline V gene, MRHNA is the CDR1 and SNTAGT is the CDR2. The CDR3 runs 16 residues from the cysteine to the phenylalanine. Just CDR3 DNA is preserved here, 48 bases in frame from base 1. Germline trimming amounts to 3 bases on V and 2 bases on J, with 5 as the count of junction bases outside the gene matches. Concerning this clone: The clone's antigen remains unknown. The record has no base qualities; no much larger clone is one base away.

Inclusion was restricted to participants for whom at least one PBMC sample before ART initiation and at least two post-ART samples were available. Treatment was received in the United States of America by all participants with HIV. Cryopreserved samples of 1-10 million PBMC were thawed and washed before DNA extraction. At the time of the earliest PBMC sample, participants with HIV were aged between roughly 23 and 60 years. PBMC samples were contributed by each participant from 1-4 timepoints before ART initiation and 2-8 timepoints after ART initiation, with a median of 7 samples. Serial HIV viral load, CD4+ T-cell count, ART history and demographic data were obtained for every participant. Genomic DNA was extracted from unsorted PBMC with a Qiagen kit on a QIAcube, processed in batches of 12 samples. The immunoSEQ hsTCRB v3.0 assay was used at survey level resolution to sequence the TRB variable region. The targeted TRB sequencing depth was about 40,000-55,000 T-cell genomes per sample. An Illumina MiSeq with a v3 150-cycle kit was used to sequence the pooled TRB libraries. Turning to the authors' computational methods: Repertoire analysis was run in R within a reproducible Nextflow workflow that covered QC, data transformation and analysis. LymphoSeq2, an R package for exploring AIRR-Seq data, was used to implement the custom analyses. A handful of samples that produced fewer than 5000 total TRB sequences were removed, so 190 or so HIV repertoires were analyzed. Among the 180 to 200 retained HIV repertoires, around 60 were collected before ART initiation and approximately 130 were collected after ART initiation. Repertoires were downsampled to 5000 TRB nucleotide sequences, and summary statistics were averaged over 100 downsampling iterations. The analysis kept only TRB sequences whose CDR3 regions were at least seven amino acids long. A Shannon entropy-derived clonality score and the Gini coefficient were used to measure diversity. In repertoire networks, the top 5000 CDR3 amino acid sequences were linked whenever an edit distance of one separated two sequences. For TRB CDR3 amino acid sequences, GLIPH2 was used to predict antigen specificity groups and MHC restriction. To flag known associations with CMV, EBV, HIV or tissue antigens, CDR3 amino acid sequences were compared against VDJdb and McPAS-TCR. Pre-ART, post-ART and control groups were compared with Wilcoxon signed-rank tests and Holm-Bonferroni correction. This is the immuneACCESS table as TCRdb keeps it, with only in-frame sequences that have V and J called. A part of the clones is gone; compared with another copy, unresolved V genes explain less than half, and the rest is unexplained. For V, J and clone size, that table is used; D and trimming come from the DNA. This sample lists 15,000 to 20,000 clones; approximately 90% were detected once. The top ten hold around 10% of the sample.

Source: unsorted PBMCs, taken 6.9 years after starting antiretroviral therapy. The sequence was obtained from a man between 50 and 59 years old with HIV. The V and J genes are TRBV6-4 and TRBJ2-3, with 10 bases aligning to TRBD2. CDR3 sequence: CASSEDSGRATDTQYF. The nucleotides are TGTGCCAGCAGTGAGGACAGCGGGAGGGCCACAGATACGCAGTATTTT.